This TCR beta chain came from a study of blood T cell repertoires in COVID-19. As for the study in general: Collection of acute and convalescent COVID-19 samples took place in the United States, Italy and Spain.

Sequencing used immunoSEQ multiplex PCR; TCRdb keeps in-frame clones, though not all of them. The data contain under 350,000 clones, around 89% of them singletons. V lost 10 bases, J lost 5 bases, and 13 bases stayed unmatched. The CDR3 has 15 amino acids. CDR1 LGHNA and CDR2 YNFKEQ come from the germline V gene. This receptor was identified in a man aged 40-50 years with acute or convalescent COVID-19. The rearrangement links TRBV4-2 to TRBJ2-3, with 9 bases lining up with TRBD2. The specimen was peripheral blood. CDR3 protein: CATRGGGGDGDTQYF. In DNA, the CDR3 is TGTGCCACTAGGGGAGGCGGGGGGGATGGAGATACGCAGTATTTT.